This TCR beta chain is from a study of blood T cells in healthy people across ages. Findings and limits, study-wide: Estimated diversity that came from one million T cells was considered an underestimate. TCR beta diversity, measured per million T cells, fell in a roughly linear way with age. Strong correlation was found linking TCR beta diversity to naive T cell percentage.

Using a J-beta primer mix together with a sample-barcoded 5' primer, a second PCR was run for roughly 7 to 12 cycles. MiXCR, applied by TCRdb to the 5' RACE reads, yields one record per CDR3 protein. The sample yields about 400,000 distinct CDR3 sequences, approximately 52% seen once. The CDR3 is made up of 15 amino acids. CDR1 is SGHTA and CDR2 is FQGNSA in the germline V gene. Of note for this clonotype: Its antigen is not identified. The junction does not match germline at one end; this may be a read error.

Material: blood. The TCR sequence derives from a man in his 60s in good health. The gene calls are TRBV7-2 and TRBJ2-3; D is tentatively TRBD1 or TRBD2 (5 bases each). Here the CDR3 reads CASSFPGRYTDAQYF. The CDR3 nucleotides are TGTGCCAGCAGCTTCCCGGGACGTTACACAGATGCGCAGTATTTT.